This T cell receptor beta chain was captured in a study of regulatory T cells in long-lasting Graves disease. As for time point: newly diagnosed GD, antithyroid drugs for less than 3 months. Researchers made the TCR library from RNA that was extracted from PBMCs. Trimming shortened V by 0 bases and J by 5 bases, and 10 bases separated the two germline ends. Germline values: CDR1 KGHSH, CDR2 LQKENI. This CDR3 is built from 14 residues. Study-level findings and limits: Shared public clonotypes totalled 2,741 in persistent patients, compared with over 800 in new patients.

At least ten counts were recorded for this clonotype. Its antigen is not known. Construction of TCR beta libraries relied on iRepertoire HTBI primers and on Arm-PCR targeting CDR3 regions. Via MiXCR, TCRdb re-called the multiplex PCR reads, giving one row per CDR3 protein. The top ten clones hold about 15% of a sample with 240,000 or so distinct CDR3 sequences, 20% to 25% of them seen once. The chain carries TRBV18 and TRBJ2-5, with D possibly being TRBD2 (6 bases). The receptor was derived from a female donor with Graves disease. The source was peripheral blood mononuclear cells (PBMCs), collected at new diagnosis, from a patient treated with antithyroid drugs. Here the CDR3 reads CASSPPSAGETQYF. CDR3 in DNA: TGTGCCAGCTCACCACCCTCGGCGGGGGAGACCCAGTACTTC.